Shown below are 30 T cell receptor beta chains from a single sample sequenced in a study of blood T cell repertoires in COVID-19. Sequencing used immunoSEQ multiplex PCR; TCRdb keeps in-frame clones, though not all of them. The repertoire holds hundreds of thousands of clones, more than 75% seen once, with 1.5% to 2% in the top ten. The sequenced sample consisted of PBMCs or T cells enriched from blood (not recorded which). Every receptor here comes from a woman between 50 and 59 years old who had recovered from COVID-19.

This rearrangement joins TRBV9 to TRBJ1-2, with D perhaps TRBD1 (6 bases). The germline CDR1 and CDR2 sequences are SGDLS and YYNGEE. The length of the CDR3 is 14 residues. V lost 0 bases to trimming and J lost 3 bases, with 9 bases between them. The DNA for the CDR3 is TGTGCCAGCAGCGTAGACAGGGATGACTATGGCTACACCTTC. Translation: CASSVDRDDYGYTF. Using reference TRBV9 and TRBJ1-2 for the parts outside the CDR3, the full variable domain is DSGVTQTPKHLITATGQRVTLRCSPRSGDLSVYWYQQSLDQGLQFLIQYYNGEERAKGNILERFSAQQFPDLHSELNLSSLELGDSALYFCASSVDRDDYGYTFGSGTRLTVV.

DNA for the CDR3: TGTGCCAGCAGCTCCCCCCTAAGACATCGCACCTACGAGCAGTACTTC. Translated: CASSSPLRHRTYEQYF. The gene calls are TRBV7-8 and TRBJ2-7; D is unresolved. Germline V lookup: CDR1 SGHVS, CDR2 FQNEAQ. The V end was cut by 4 bases, the J end by 2 bases, with 18 bases between. This CDR3 spans 16 amino acids.

As DNA, the CDR3 is TGCAGCGCGTCGACAGGGGGCCTAAATCAGCCCCAGCATTTT. It specifies CSASTGGLNQPQHF. The V and J genes are TRBV29-1 and TRBJ1-5, with 10 bases matching TRBD1. CDR1 and CDR2 from the germline V gene are SQVTM and ANQGSEA. The V gene end was trimmed by 7 bases and the J gene end by 4 bases; junction bases not matched to a gene: 7. The CDR3 sequence is 14 residues long.

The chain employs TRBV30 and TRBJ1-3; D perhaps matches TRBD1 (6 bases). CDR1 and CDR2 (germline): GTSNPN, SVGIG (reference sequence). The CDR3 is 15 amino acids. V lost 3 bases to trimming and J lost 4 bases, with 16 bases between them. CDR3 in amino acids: CAWSPSGGGGNTIYF. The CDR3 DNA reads TGTGCCTGGAGCCCCTCTGGGGGGGGCGGAAACACCATATATTTT.

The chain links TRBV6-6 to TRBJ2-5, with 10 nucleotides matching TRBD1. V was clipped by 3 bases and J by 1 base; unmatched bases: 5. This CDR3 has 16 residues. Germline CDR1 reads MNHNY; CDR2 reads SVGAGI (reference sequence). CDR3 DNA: TGTGCCAGCAGTTATCTGGGACAGGGGCTCCAAGAGACCCAGTACTTC. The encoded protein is CASSYLGQGLQETQYF.

The chain's CDR3 is CASSPQGSGNTIYF. The DNA for the CDR3 is TGTGCCAGCAGCCCTCAGGGATCTGGAAACACCATATATTTT. The chain is built from TRBV11-2 and TRBJ1-3; tentatively, D is TRBD1 (5 bases). Trimming left V 5 bases short and J 1 base short, with 9 bases between. The germline V gene encodes CDR1 SGHAT and CDR2 FQNNGV. The CDR3 has 14 residues.

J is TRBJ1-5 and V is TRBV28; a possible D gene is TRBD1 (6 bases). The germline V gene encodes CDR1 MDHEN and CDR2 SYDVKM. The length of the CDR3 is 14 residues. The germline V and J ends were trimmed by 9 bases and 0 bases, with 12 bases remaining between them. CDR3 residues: CASRQANSNQPQHF. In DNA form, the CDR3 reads TGTGCCAGTAGACAGGCGAATAGCAATCAGCCCCAGCATTTT.

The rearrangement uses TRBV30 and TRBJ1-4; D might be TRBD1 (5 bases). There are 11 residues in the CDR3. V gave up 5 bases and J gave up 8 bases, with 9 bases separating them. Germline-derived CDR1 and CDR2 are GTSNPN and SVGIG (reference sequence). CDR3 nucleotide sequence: TGTGCCTGGGGCAGGGCCGAAAAACTGTTTTTT. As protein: CAWGRAEKLFF.

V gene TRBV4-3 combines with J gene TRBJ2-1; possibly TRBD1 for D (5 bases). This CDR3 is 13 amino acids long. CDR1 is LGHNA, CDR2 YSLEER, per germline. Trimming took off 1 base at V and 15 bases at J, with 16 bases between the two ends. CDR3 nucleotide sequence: TGCGCCAGCAGCCAAGGTAGAAGGGGCCCCCCGTTCTTC. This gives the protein CASSQGRRGPPFF.

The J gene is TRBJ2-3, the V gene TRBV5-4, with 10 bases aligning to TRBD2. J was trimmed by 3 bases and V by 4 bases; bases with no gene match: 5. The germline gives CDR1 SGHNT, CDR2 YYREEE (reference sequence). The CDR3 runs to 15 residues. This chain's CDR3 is CASSISSGRTDTQYF. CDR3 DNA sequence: TGTGCCAGCAGCATCTCTAGCGGGAGAACAGATACGCAGTATTTT.

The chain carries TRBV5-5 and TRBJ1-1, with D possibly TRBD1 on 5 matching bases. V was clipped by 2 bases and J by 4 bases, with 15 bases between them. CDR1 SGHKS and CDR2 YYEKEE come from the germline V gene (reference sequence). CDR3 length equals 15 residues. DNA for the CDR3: TGTGCCAGCAGCTTAGGGGCAGGAAGTACCACTGAAGCTTTCTTT. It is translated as CASSLGAGSTTEAFF.

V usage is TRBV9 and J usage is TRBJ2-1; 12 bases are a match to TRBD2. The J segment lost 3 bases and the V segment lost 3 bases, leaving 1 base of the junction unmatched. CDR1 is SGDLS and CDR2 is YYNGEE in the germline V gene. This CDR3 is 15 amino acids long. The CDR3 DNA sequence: TGTGCCAGCAGCGGGACTAGCGGGGACTACAATGAGCAGTTCTTC. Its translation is CASSGTSGDYNEQFF.

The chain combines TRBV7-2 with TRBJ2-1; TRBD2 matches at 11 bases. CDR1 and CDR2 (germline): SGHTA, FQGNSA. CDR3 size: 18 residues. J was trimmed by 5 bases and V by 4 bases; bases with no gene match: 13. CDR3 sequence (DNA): TGTGCCAGCAGCTCCACCGGGGGGGGACTAGCGGCAGACAATGAGCAGTTCTTC. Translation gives CASSSTGGGLAADNEQFF.

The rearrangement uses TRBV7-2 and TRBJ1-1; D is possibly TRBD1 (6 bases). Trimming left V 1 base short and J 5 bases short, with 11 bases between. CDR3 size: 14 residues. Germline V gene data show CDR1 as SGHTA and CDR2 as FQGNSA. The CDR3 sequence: CASSLGRGRTEAFF. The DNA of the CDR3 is TGTGCCAGCAGCTTAGGCAGGGGAAGAACTGAAGCTTTCTTT. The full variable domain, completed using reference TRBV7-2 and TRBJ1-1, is GAGVSQSPSNKVTEKGKDVELRCDPISGHTALYWYRQSLGQGLEFLIYFQGNSAPDKSGLPSDRFSAERTGGSVSTLTIQRTQQEDSAVYLCASSLGRGRTEAFFGQGTRLTVV.

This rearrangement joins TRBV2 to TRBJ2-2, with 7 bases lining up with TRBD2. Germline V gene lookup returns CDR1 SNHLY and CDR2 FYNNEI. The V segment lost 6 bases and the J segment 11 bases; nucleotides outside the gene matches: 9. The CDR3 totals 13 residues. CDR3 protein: CASSGAREGELFF. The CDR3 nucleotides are TGTGCCAGCAGCGGGGCCAGGGAGGGTGAGCTGTTTTTT.

CDR3 residues: CASSSGTENQPQHF. For the CDR3, the DNA is TGTGCCAGCTCATCCGGGACAGAAAATCAGCCCCAGCATTTT. This chain connects TRBV18 to TRBJ1-5, with 7 bases identical to TRBD1. Germline assignment: CDR1 KGHSH and CDR2 LQKENI. Trimming at V came to 5 bases and at J to 4 bases, leaving 5 bases not matched to a gene. CDR3 length: 14 residues.

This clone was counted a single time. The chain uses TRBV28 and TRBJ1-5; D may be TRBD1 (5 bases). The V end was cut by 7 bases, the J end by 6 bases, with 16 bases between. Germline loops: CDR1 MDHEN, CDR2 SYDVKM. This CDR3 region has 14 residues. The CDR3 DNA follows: TGTGCCAGCAACTTTAGGGGTCTGGGTCAGCCCCAGCATTTT. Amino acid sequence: CASNFRGLGQPQHF.

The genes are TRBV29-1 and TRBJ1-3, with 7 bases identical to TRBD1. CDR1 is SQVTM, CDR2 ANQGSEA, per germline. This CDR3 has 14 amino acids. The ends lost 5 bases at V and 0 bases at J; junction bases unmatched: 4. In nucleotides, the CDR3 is TGCAGCGTTACGGGGACAGACTCTGGAAACACCATATATTTT. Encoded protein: CSVTGTDSGNTIYF.

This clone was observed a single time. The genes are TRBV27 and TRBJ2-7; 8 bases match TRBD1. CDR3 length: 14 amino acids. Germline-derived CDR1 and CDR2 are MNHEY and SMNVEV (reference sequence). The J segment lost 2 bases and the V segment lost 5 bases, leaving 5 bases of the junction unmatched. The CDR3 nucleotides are TGTGCCAGCAGTACTGGACAGGGTCCCTACGAGCAGTACTTC. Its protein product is CASSTGQGPYEQYF.

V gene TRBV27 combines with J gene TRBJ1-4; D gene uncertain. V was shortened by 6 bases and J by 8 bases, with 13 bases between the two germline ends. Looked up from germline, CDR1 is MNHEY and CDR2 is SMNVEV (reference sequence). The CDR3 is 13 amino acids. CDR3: CASSLREGEKLFF. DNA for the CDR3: TGTGCCAGCAGCCTTAGAGAGGGAGAAAAACTGTTTTTT. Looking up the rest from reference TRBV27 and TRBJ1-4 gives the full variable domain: EAQVTQNPRYLITVTGKKLTVTCSQNMNHEYMSWYRQDPGLGLRQIYYSMNVEVTDKGDVPEGYKVSRKEKRNFPLILESPSPNQTSLYFCASSLREGEKLFFGSGTQLSVL.

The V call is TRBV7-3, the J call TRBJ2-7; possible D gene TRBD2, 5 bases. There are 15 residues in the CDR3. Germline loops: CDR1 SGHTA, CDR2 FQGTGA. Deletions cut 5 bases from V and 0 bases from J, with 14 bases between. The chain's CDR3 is CASSEGDASSYEQYF. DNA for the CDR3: TGTGCCAGCAGCGAGGGAGACGCTAGCTCCTACGAGCAGTACTTC. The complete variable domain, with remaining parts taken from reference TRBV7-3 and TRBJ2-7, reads GAGVSQTPSNKVTEKGKYVELRCDPISGHTALYWYRQSLGQGPEFLIYFQGTGAADDSGLPNDRFFAVRPEGSVSTLKIQRTERGDSAVYLCASSEGDASSYEQYFGPGTRLTVT.

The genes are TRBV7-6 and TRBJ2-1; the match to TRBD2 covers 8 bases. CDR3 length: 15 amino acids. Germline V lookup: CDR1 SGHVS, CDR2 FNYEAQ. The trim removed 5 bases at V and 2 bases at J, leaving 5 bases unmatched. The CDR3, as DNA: TGTGCCAGCAGCAAAACAGCGGGAGCCTACAATGAGCAGTTCTTC. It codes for CASSKTAGAYNEQFF.

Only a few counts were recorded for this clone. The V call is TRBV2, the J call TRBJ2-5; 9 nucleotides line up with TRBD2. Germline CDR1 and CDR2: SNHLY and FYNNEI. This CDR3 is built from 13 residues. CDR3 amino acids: CADATSGEETQYF. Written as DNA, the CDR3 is TGTGCGGACGCGACTAGCGGAGAAGAGACCCAGTACTTC. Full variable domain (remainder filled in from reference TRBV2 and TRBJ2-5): EPEVTQTPSHQVTQMGQEVILRCVPISNHLYFYWYRQILGQKVEFLVSFYNNEISEKSEIFDDQFSVERPDGSNFTLKIRSTKLEDSAMYFCADATSGEETQYFGPGTRLLVL.

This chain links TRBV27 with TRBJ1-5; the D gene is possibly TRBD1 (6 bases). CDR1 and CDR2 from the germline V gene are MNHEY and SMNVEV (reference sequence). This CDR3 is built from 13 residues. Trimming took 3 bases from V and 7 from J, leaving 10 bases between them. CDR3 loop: CASSFQGQQPQHF. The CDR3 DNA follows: TGTGCCAGCAGTTTCCAGGGACAACAGCCCCAGCATTTT.

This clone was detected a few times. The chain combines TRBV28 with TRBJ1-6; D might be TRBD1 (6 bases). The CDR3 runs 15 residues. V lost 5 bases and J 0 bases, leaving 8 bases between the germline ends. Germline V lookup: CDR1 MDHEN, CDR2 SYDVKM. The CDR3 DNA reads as TGTGCCAGCAGTACAGGGAGCTCCTATAATTCACCCCTCCACTTT. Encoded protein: CASSTGSSYNSPLHF.

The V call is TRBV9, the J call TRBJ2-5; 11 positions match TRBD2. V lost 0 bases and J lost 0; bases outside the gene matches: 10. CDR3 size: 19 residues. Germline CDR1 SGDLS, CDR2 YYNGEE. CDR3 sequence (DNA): TGTGCCAGCAGCGTAGGAACTAGCGGGAGTTGGGAGTACCAAGAGACCCAGTACTTC. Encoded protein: CASSVGTSGSWEYQETQYF.

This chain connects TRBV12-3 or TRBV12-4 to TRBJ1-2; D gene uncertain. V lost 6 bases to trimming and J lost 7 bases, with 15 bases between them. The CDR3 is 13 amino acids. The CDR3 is CASSSDKIAGYTF. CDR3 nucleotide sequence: TGTGCCAGCAGCTCAGACAAGATCGCTGGCTACACCTTC.

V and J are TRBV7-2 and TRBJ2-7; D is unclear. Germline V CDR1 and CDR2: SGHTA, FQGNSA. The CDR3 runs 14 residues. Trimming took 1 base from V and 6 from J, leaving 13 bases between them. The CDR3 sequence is CASSLVPTSSEQYF. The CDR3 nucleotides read TGTGCCAGCAGCTTAGTCCCCACTTCTAGCGAGCAGTACTTC.

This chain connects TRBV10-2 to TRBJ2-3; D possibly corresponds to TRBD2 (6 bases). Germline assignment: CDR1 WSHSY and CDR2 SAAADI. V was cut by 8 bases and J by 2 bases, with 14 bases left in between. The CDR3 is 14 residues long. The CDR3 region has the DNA TGCGCCAGCTACACTAGCCGATTCACAGATACGCAGTATTTT. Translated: CASYTSRFTDTQYF.

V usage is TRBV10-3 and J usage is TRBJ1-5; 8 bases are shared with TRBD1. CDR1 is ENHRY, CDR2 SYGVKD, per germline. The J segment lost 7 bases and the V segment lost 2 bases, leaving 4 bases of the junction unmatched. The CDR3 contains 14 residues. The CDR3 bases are TGTGCCATCAGTGAGCGACAGGGGATGCAGCCCCAGCATTTT. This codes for CAISERQGMQPQHF.